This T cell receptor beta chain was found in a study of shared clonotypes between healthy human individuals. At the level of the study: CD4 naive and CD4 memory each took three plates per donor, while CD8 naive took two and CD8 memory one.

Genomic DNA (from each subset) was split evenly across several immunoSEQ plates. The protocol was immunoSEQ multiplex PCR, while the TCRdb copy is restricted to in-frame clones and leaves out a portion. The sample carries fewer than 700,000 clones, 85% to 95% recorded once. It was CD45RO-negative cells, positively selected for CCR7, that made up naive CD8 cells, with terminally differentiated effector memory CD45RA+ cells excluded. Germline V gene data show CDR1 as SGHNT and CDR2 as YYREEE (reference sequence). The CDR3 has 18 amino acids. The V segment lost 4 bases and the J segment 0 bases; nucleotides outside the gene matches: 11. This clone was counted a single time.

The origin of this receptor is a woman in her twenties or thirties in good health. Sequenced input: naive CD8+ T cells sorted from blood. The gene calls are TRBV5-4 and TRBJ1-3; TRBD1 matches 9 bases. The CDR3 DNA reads TGTGCCAGCAGCCGTAGGGACAGGGAATTTAGCTCTGGAAACACCATATATTTT. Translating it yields CASSRRDREFSSGNTIYF.